Each of the 10 T cell receptor beta chains below was sequenced from the same sample in a study of T cells in Graves' hyperthyroidism and ophthalmopathy. Amplification of TCR beta CDR3 regions used RNA as the template. TCR CDR3 underwent first-round RT-PCR with the HTBI primer set. TCRdb re-derived calls from the multiplex PCR reads in MiXCR, one entry per CDR3 protein. The table has a few hundred thousand distinct CDR3 sequences, less than 15% seen once. Specimen: blood. These receptors were collected from a middle-aged woman with Graves' hyperthyroidism.

This sequence joins TRBV6-5 and TRBJ2-7, with D possibly matching TRBD2 (6 bases). Per germline, CDR1 MNHEY and CDR2 SVGAGI. Trimming took 0 bases from V and 4 from J, leaving 13 bases between them. CDR3 length equals 15 residues. For the CDR3, the DNA is TGTGCCAGCAGTTACTCCTCGGAGGGAAGGTACGAGCAGTACTTC. Protein: CASSYSSEGRYEQYF.

This clonotype was seen more than once but under ten times. This chain connects TRBV5-1 to TRBJ2-1; tentative D call: TRBD2 (5 bases). Germline V gene data show CDR1 as SGHRS and CDR2 as YFSETQ. The CDR3 sequence is 16 residues long. Trimming removed 0 bases at V and 0 bases at J, with 10 bases between. This CDR3 is CASSLGLAPSYNEQFF. Written as DNA, the CDR3 is TGCGCCAGCAGCTTGGGTCTAGCCCCCTCCTACAATGAGCAGTTCTTC.

The J gene is TRBJ1-5, the V gene TRBV28; tentative D call: TRBD1 (6 bases). Germline values: CDR1 MDHEN, CDR2 SYDVKM. The CDR3 has 14 residues. V lost 7 bases and J lost 2, with 12 bases in between. CDR3 amino acids: CASKPPGGNQPQHF. The DNA for the CDR3 is TGTGCCAGCAAACCTCCAGGGGGCAATCAGCCCCAGCATTTT.

This clonotype was observed at least ten times. The gene calls are TRBV29-1 and TRBJ2-1; 9 bases map to TRBD2. The CDR3 has 18 residues. Per the germline V gene, CDR1 is SQVTM and CDR2 is ANQGSEA. V dropped 7 bases and J dropped 1; count of bases not matched to a gene: 17. The CDR3 DNA sequence: TGCAGCGCCCTCAAGGGGGTAGGAGCGGGAGGATCCTACAATGAGCAGTTCTTC. This gives the protein CSALKGVGAGGSYNEQFF.

This clonotype was recorded many times. The chain carries TRBV7-8 and TRBJ2-2; 13 bases agree with TRBD2. Germline assignment: CDR1 SGHVS and CDR2 FQNEAQ. J was trimmed by 3 bases and V by 6 bases; bases with no gene match: 7. This CDR3 contains 17 residues. CDR3 sequence (DNA): TGTGCCAGCAGGTCTAGACTAGCGGGAGGTGACACCGGGGAGCTGTTTTTT. Amino acid sequence: CASRSRLAGGDTGELFF.

This clonotype was counted ten times or more. In DNA form, the CDR3 reads TGTGCCAGCAGTTTGAATCAAGGAAGCGAGCAGTACTTC. Translating gives CASSLNQGSEQYF. The chain links TRBV12-3 or TRBV12-4 to TRBJ2-7, with D unresolved. Between the trimmed V and J ends, which lost 3 bases and 6 bases, there was a span of 12 bases. The CDR3 has 13 residues.

As to this clonotype: A much larger clone lies one base from this, so it may be a read error. This sequence joins TRBV29-1 and TRBJ2-3, with D tentatively TRBD1 or TRBD2 (5 bases each). Germline loops: CDR1 SQVTM, CDR2 ANQGSEA. V lost 0 bases and J lost 1, with 11 bases in between. The CDR3 runs to 15 residues. The DNA of the CDR3 is TGCAGCGTTGAAGATCGTGGGACGGGCACAGATACGCAGTATTTT. This codes for CSVEDRGTGTDTQYF.

The CDR3 sequence is CASSPPPGRGSMDYGYTF. The CDR3 bases are TGTGCCAGTAGCCCGCCGCCGGGCAGGGGATCCATGGACTATGGCTACACCTTC. The rearrangement joins TRBV19 to TRBJ1-2, with D maybe TRBD1 (6 bases). Per germline, CDR1 LNHDA and CDR2 SQIVND (reference sequence). Trimming stripped 6 bases from V and 3 bases from J, with 26 bases between. The CDR3 extends over 18 amino acids.

The chain uses TRBV4-1 and TRBJ2-7; D may be TRBD1 (8 bases). V was cut by 0 bases and J by 3 bases, with 12 bases left in between. This CDR3 contains 15 residues. Germline lookup yields CDR1 MGHRA and CDR2 YSYEKL. The CDR3 is CASSQEQGGLYEQYF. Written as DNA, the CDR3 is TGCGCCAGCAGCCAAGAACAGGGGGGGCTCTACGAGCAGTACTTC.

At least ten counts were recorded for this clonotype. The chain is built from TRBV27 and TRBJ2-7, with 12 bases aligning to TRBD2. V trimming: 7 bases; J trimming: 5 bases; junction bases outside the gene matches: 3. This CDR3 spans 13 amino acids. Per the germline V gene, CDR1 is MNHEY and CDR2 is SMNVEV (reference sequence). This CDR3 is CASTGLAGNEQYF. The CDR3 DNA sequence: TGTGCCAGCACTGGACTAGCGGGAAACGAGCAGTACTTC.